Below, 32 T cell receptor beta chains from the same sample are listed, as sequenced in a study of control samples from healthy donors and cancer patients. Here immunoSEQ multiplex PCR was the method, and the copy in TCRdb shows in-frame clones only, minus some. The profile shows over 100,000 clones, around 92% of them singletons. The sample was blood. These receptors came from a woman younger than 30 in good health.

CDR3 sequence: CASSYLKEQFF. In DNA, the CDR3 is TGTGCCAGCAGTTACCTAAAAGAGCAGTTCTTC. This sequence joins TRBV2 and TRBJ2-1; D unresolved. Germline CDR1 reads SNHLY; CDR2 reads FYNNEI. V lost 5 bases to trimming and J lost 10 bases, with 9 bases between them. CDR3 length: 11 amino acids.

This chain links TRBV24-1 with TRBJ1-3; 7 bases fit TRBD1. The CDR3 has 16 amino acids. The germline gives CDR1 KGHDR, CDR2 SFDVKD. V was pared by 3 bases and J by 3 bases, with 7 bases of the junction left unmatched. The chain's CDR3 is CATSDPRDSLGNTIYF. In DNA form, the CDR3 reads TGTGCCACCAGTGATCCCCGGGACAGCCTTGGAAACACCATATATTTT.

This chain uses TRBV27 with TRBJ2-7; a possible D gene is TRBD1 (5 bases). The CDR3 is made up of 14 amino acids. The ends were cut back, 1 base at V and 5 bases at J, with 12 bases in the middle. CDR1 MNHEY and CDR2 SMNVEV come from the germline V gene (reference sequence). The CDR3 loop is CASSLLVRVHEQYF. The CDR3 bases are TGTGCCAGCAGTTTATTGGTCAGGGTCCACGAGCAGTACTTC.

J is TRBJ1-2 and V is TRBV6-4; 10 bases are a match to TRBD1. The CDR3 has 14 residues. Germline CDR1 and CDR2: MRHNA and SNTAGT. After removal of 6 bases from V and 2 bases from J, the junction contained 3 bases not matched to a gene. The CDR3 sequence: CASRLGQGNYGYTF. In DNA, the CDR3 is TGTGCCAGCAGGTTGGGACAGGGGAACTATGGCTACACCTTC.

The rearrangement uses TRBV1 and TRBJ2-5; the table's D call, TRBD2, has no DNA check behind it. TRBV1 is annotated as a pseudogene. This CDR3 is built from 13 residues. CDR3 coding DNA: TGCACCAGCAGCCCGGGATTCCAAGAGACCCAGTACTTC. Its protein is CTSSPGFQETQYF.

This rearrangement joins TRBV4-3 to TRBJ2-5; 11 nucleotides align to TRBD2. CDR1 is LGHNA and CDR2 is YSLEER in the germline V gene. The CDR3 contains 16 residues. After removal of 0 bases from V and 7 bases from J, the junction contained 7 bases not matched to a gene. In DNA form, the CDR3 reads TGCGCCAGCAGCCAAGAGGTAGCGGGAGGGATGGGGACCCAGTACTTC. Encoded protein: CASSQEVAGGMGTQYF.

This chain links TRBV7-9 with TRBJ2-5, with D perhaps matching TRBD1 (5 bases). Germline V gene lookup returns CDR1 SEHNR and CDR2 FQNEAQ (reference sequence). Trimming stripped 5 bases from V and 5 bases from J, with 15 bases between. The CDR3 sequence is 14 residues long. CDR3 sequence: CASSPAGRDETQYF. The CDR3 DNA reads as TGTGCCAGCAGCCCAGCAGGGCGAGACGAGACCCAGTACTTC.

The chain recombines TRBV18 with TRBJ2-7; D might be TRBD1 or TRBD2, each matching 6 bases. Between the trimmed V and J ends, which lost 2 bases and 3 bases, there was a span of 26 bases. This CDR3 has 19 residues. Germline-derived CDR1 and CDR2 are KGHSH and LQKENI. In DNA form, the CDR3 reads TGTGCCAGCTCACCAAAAGGGACGTCGGGTGGCGAGGGGGGCTACGAGCAGTACTTC. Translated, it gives CASSPKGTSGGEGGYEQYF.

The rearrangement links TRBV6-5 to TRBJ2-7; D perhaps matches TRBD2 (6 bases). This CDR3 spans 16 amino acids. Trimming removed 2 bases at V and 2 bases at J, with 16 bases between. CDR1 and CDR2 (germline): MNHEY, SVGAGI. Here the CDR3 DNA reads TGTGCCAGCAGTTACCTCTCAGCGGGTACCACCTACGAGCAGTACTTC. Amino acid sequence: CASSYLSAGTTYEQYF.

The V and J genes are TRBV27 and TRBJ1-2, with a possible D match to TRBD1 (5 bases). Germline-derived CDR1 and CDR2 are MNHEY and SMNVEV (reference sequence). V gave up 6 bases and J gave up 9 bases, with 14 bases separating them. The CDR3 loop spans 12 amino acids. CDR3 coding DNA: TGTGCCAGCAGCCCGCCGGGGGGTAGCTACACCTTC. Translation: CASSPPGGSYTF.

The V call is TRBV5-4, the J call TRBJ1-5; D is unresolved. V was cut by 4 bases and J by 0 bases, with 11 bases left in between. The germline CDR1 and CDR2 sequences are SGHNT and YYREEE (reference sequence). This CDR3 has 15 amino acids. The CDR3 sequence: CASSPGRNSNQPQHF. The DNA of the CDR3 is TGTGCCAGCAGCCCCGGACGGAATAGCAATCAGCCCCAGCATTTT.

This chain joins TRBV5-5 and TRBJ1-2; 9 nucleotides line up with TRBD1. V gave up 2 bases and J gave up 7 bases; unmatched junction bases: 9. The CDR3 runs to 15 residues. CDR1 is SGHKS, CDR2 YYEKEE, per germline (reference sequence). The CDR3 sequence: CASSLMGQGIVGYTF. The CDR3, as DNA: TGTGCCAGCAGCTTAATGGGACAGGGCATAGTTGGCTACACCTTC. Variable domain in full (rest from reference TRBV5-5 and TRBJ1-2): DAGVTQSPTHLIKTRGQQVTLRCSPISGHKSVSWYQQVLGQGPQFIFQYYEKEERGRGNFPDRFSARQFPNYSSELNVNALLLGDSALYLCASSLMGQGIVGYTFGSGTRLTVV.

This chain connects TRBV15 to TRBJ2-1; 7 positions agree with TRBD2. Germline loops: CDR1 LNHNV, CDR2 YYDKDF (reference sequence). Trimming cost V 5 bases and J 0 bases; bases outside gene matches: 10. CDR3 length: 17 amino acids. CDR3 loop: CATSAKKRDRSYNEQFF. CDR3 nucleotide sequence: TGTGCCACCAGCGCCAAAAAGCGGGACCGCTCCTACAATGAGCAGTTCTTC. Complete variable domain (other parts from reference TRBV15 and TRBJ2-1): DAMVIQNPRYQVTQFGKPVTLSCSQTLNHNVMYWYQQKSSQAPKLLFHYYDKDFNNEADTPDNFQSRRPNTSFCFLDIRSPGLGDTAMYLCATSAKKRDRSYNEQFFGPGTRLTVL.

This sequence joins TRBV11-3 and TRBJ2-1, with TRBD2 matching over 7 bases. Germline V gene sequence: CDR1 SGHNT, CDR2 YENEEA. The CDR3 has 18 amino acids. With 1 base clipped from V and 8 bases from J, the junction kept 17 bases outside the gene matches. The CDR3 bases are TGTGCCAGCAGCTTAGCCGCTCCTCCTAGTTTTGGGAGGGATGAGCAGTTCTTC. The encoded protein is CASSLAAPPSFGRDEQFF.

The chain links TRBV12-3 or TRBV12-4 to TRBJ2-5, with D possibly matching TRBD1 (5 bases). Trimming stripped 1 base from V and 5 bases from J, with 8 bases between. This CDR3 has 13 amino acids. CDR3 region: CASSLGRAETQYF. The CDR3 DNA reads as TGTGCCAGCAGTTTAGGCAGGGCTGAGACCCAGTACTTC.

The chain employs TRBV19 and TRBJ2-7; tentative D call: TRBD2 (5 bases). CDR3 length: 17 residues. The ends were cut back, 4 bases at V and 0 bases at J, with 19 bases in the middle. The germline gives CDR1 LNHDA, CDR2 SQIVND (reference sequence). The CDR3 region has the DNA TGTGCCAGTAGTAAATTCCGGACTGAGTCGAGCTCCTACGAGCAGTACTTC. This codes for CASSKFRTESSSYEQYF. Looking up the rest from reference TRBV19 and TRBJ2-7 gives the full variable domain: DGGITQSPKYLFRKEGQNVTLSCEQNLNHDAMYWYRQDPGQGLRLIYYSQIVNDFQKGDIAEGYSVSREKKESFPLTVTSAQKNPTAFYLCASSKFRTESSSYEQYFGPGTRLTVT.

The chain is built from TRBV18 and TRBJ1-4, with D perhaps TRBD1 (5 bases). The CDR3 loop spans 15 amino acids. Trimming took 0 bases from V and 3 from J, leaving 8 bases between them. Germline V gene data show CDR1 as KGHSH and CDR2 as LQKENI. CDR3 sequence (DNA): TGTGCCAGCTCACCACCGGGACGGCCTAATGAAAAACTGTTTTTT. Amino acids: CASSPPGRPNEKLFF.

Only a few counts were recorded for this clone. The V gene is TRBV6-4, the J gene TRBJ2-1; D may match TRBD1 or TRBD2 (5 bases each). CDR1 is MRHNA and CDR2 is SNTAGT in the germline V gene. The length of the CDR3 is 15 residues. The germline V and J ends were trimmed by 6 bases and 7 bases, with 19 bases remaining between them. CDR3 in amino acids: CASSSEDLGVNEQFF. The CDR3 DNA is TGTGCCAGCAGCTCGGAGGACTTAGGGGTGAATGAGCAGTTCTTC.

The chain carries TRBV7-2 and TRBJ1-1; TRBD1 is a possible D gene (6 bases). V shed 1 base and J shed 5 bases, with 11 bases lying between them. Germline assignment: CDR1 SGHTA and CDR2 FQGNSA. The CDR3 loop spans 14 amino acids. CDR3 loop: CASSLGQEQTEAFF. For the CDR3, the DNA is TGTGCCAGCAGCTTAGGACAGGAGCAAACTGAAGCTTTCTTT.

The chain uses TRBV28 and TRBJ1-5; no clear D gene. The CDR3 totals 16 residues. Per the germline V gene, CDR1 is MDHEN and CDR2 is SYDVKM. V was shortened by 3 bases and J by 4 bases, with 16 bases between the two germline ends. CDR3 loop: CASSFSPPDGNQPQHF. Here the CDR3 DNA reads TGTGCCAGCAGTTTCTCCCCTCCCGACGGGAATCAGCCCCAGCATTTT.

CDR3 protein: CASSFGRNQPQHF. The CDR3 region has the DNA TGTGCCAGCAGCTTCGGCAGGAATCAGCCCCAGCATTTT. The chain couples TRBV7-8 to TRBJ1-5; D not certain. This CDR3 is 13 amino acids long. V was pared by 3 bases and J by 4 bases, with 7 bases between. Per the germline V gene, CDR1 is SGHVS and CDR2 is FQNEAQ.

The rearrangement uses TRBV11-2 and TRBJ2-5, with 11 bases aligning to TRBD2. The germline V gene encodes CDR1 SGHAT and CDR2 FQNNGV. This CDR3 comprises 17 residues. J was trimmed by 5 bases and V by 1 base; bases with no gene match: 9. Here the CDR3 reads CASSLGLAGGRDETQYF. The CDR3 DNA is TGTGCCAGCAGCTTAGGCCTAGCGGGAGGAAGGGATGAGACCCAGTACTTC.

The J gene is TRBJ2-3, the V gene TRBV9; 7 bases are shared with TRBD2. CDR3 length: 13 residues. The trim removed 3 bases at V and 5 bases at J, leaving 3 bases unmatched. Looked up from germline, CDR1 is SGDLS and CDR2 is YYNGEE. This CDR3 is CASSEGGEDTQYF. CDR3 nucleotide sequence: TGTGCCAGCAGCGAGGGAGGGGAAGATACGCAGTATTTT.

CDR3 DNA: TGCGCCAGCAGCTTTGTGGGGAATGAGCAGTTCTTC. It codes for CASSFVGNEQFF. The chain has TRBV5-1 and TRBJ2-1; D is uncertain. Trimming took 2 bases from V and 7 from J, leaving 7 bases between them. The CDR3 runs 12 residues. CDR1 SGHRS and CDR2 YFSETQ come from the germline V gene.

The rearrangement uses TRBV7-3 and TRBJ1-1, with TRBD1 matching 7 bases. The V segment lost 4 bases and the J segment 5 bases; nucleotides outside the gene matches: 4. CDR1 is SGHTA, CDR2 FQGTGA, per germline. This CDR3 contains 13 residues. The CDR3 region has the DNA TGTGCCAGCAGCTCCAACAGGGGTACTGAAGCTTTCTTT. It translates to CASSSNRGTEAFF.

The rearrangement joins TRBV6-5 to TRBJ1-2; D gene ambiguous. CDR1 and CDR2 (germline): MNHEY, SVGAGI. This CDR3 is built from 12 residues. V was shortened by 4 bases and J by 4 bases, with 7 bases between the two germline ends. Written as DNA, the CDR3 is TGTGCCAGCAGTTGGGCAGGCTATGGCTACACCTTC. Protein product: CASSWAGYGYTF.

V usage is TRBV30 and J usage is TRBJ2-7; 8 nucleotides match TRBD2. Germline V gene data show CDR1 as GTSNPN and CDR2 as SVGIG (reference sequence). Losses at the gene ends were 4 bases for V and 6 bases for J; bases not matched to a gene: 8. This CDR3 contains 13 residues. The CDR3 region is CAWKRGTLLEQYF. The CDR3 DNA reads TGTGCCTGGAAGCGGGGGACCCTTCTCGAGCAGTACTTC.

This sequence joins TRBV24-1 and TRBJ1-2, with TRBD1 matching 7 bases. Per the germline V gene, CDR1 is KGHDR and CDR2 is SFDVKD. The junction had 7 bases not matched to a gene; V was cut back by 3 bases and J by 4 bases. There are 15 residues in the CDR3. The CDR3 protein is CATSDAGQTPYGYTF. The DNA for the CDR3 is TGTGCCACCAGTGATGCGGGACAGACACCCTATGGCTACACCTTC.

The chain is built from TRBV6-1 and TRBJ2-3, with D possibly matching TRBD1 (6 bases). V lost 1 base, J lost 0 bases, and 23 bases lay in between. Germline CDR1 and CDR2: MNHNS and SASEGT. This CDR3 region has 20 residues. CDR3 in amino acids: CASSEDGRGIHSPSTDTQYF. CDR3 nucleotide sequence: TGTGCCAGCAGTGAAGATGGCAGGGGAATACACTCTCCTAGCACAGATACGCAGTATTTT.

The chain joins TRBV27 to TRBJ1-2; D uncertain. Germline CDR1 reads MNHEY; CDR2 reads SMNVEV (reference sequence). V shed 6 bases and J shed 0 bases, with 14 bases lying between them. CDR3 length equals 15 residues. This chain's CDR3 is CASSLSPAPNYGYTF. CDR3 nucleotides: TGTGCCAGCAGCCTTTCCCCTGCCCCTAACTATGGCTACACCTTC.

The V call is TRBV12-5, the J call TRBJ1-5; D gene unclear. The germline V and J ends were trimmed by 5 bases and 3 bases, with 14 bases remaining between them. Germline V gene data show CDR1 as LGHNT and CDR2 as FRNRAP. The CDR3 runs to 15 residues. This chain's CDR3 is CASGGGQADNQPQHF. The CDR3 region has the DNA TGTGCTAGTGGTGGTGGGCAGGCGGACAATCAGCCCCAGCATTTT.

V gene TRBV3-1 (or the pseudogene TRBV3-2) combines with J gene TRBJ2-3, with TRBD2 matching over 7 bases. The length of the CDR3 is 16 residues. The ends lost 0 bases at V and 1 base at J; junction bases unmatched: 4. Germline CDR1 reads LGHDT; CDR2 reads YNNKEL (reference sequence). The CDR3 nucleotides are TGTGCCAGCAGCCAAGATGTCAGCGGGGGCACAGATACGCAGTATTTT. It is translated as CASSQDVSGGTDTQYF.